These 10 T cell receptor beta chains were all obtained from the same sample, sequenced in a study of CD8+ T cells in alopecia areata. Following RNA extraction, reverse transcription yielded cDNA that acted as the sequencing template. Only in-frame clones appear in the TCRdb table, and some are missing; sequencing was by immunoSEQ multiplex PCR. The sample has around 97,000 clones, 55% seen once; the top ten hold about 9%. The sample taken for sequencing was CD4+ T cells sorted from blood. The origin of the receptors is a human donor in good health.

The V and J genes are TRBV30 and TRBJ2-7, with 9 bases aligning to TRBD1. This CDR3 spans 15 amino acids. CDR1 and CDR2 (germline): GTSNPN, SVGIG (reference sequence). V was clipped by 0 bases and J by 2 bases; unmatched bases: 5. The CDR3 spells CAWSVLDRGAYEQYF. CDR3 in DNA: TGTGCCTGGAGTGTATTGGACAGGGGAGCCTACGAGCAGTACTTC.

The chain carries TRBV29-1 and TRBJ1-1; D remains unclear. This CDR3 has 14 residues. V dropped 7 bases and J dropped 1 base, with 16 bases sitting between them. The germline V gene encodes CDR1 SQVTM and CDR2 ANQGSEA. In DNA, the CDR3 is TGCAGCGGATCCGGGCAATTCGGGAACACTGAAGCTTTCTTT. Amino acid sequence: CSGSGQFGNTEAFF.

V usage is TRBV11-1 and J usage is TRBJ2-5; D is perhaps TRBD1 (6 bases). V gave up 5 bases and J gave up 4 bases, with 14 bases separating them. CDR3 length: 14 amino acids. Germline loops: CDR1 SGHAT, CDR2 FQDESV (reference sequence). Here the CDR3 DNA reads TGTGCCAGCAGCCCCGGTGGGGGCAGAGAGACCCAGTACTTC. It yields the protein CASSPGGGRETQYF.

The chain is built from TRBV29-1 and TRBJ2-2, with 8 bases lining up with TRBD1. V gave up 3 bases and J gave up 3 bases; unmatched junction bases: 0. The germline CDR1 and CDR2 sequences are SQVTM and ANQGSEA. The CDR3 is 13 amino acids. CDR3 DNA sequence: TGCAGCGTTGACAGGGGGCACACCGGGGAGCTGTTTTTT. Amino acids: CSVDRGHTGELFF.

At least ten counts were recorded for this clone. The chain joins TRBV7-9 to TRBJ2-3; no clear D. The V end was cut by 1 base, the J end by 6 bases, with 5 bases between. The CDR3 is 12 residues long. The germline V gene has CDR1 SEHNR and CDR2 FQNEAQ (reference sequence). The CDR3 DNA reads as TGTGCCAGCAGCTTAGTATCGGATACGCAGTATTTT. Its protein is CASSLVSDTQYF.

Points on this clone: Other DNA sequences in this sample translate to the same CDR3. The V and J genes are TRBV29-1 and TRBJ2-5; perhaps TRBD1 as D (7 bases). The CDR3 has 12 amino acids. Germline lookup yields CDR1 SQVTM and CDR2 ANQGSEA. V gave up 6 bases and J gave up 5 bases, with 13 bases separating them. CDR3 in DNA: TGCAGCGTGGGGTCAGGGGGGGAGACCCAGTACTTC. As protein: CSVGSGGETQYF.

The chain links TRBV5-4 to TRBJ2-6; D is uncertain. CDR1 and CDR2 (germline): SGHNT, YYREEE (reference sequence). There are 14 residues in the CDR3. Trimming stripped 9 bases from V and 0 bases from J, with 10 bases between. The CDR3 nucleotides are TGTGCCACGGCTCCCAGCTCTGGGGCCAACGTCCTGACTTTC. Translated, it gives CATAPSSGANVLTF. The variable domain in full, completed from reference TRBV5-4 and TRBJ2-6, reads ETGVTQSPTHLIKTRGQQVTLRCSSQSGHNTVSWYQQALGQGPQFIFQYYREEENGRGNFPPRFSGLQFPNYSSELNVNALELDDSALYLCATAPSSGANVLTFGAGSRLTVL.

This clone was observed a single time. The sample carries other DNA sequences with the same CDR3. The J gene is TRBJ1-5, the V gene TRBV30; 7 positions agree with TRBD1. CDR1 and CDR2 (germline): GTSNPN, SVGIG (reference sequence). Trimming at V came to 4 bases and at J to 4 bases, leaving 4 bases not matched to a gene. CDR3 length: 13 amino acids. The CDR3 coding sequence is TGTGCCTGGAACCCAGGGGGAAATCAGCCCCAGCATTTT. As protein: CAWNPGGNQPQHF.

The CDR3: CASSSTGTSTDTQYF. The CDR3 coding sequence is TGTGCCAGCAGCTCAACGGGGACTAGCACAGATACGCAGTATTTT. V is TRBV7-9 and J is TRBJ2-3, with TRBD2 as a possible D gene (6 bases). The germline CDR1 and CDR2 sequences are SEHNR and FQNEAQ (reference sequence). V gave up 4 bases and J gave up 0 bases, with 11 bases separating them. The CDR3 spans 15 residues.

The chain recombines TRBV15 with TRBJ2-7; D is possibly TRBD1 (6 bases). Germline assignment: CDR1 LNHNV and CDR2 YYDKDF (reference sequence). With 1 base removed from V and 2 bases from J, the gap between germline ends came to 24 bases. The CDR3 sequence is 19 residues long. The CDR3 spells CATSRAPQGIPGRPYEQYF. In nucleotides, the CDR3 is TGTGCCACCAGCAGAGCCCCTCAGGGGATCCCAGGGCGACCCTACGAGCAGTACTTC.